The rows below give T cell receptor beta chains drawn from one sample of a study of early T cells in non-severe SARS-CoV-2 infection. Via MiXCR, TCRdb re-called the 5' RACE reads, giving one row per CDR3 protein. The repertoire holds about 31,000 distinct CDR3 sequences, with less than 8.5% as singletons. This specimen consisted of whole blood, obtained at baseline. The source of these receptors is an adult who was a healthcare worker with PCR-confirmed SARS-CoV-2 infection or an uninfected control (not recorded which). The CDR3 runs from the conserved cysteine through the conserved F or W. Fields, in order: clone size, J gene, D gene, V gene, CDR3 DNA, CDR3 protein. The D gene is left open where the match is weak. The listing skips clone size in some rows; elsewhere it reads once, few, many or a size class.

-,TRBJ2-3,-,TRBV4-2,TGTGCCAGCAGCCAAGATCGGCGAAGCACAGATACGCAGTATTTT,CASSQDRRSTDTQYF
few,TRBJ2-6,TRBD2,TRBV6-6,TGTGCCAGCAGGGGAGGGGACTCTGGGGCCAACGTCCTGACTTTC,CASRGGDSGANVLTF
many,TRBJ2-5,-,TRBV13,TGTGCCAGCAGCCAGCCGGGACTCGAAGAGACCCAGTACTTC,CASSQPGLEETQYF
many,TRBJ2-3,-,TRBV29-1,TGCAGCGTTATTGGCCTTAACACAGATACGCAGTATTTT,CSVIGLNTDTQYF
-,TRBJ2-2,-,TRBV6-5,TGTGCCAGCAGTTACCAAGGGGAGAGGTTAACCGGGGAGCTGTTTTTT,CASSYQGERLTGELFF
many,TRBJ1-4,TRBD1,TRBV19,TGTGCCAGTAGTTCGAACAGGGGTGAAAAACTGTTTTTT,CASSSNRGEKLFF
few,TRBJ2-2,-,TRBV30,TGTGCCTGGAGTGTCGTCACCGGGGAGCTGTTTTTT,CAWSVVTGELFF
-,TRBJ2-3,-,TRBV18,TGTGCCAGCTCACAATACCCCATCACCACAGAGACTACCACAGATACGCAGTATTTT,CASSQYPITTETTTDTQYF
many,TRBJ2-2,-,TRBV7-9,TGTGCCAGCAGCTGGGCCTTGAACACCGGGGAGCTGTTTTTT,CASSWALNTGELFF
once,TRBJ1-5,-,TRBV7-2,TGTGCCAGCAGCTCGGGGACGGAGCCCAATCAGCCCCAGCATTTT,CASSSGTEPNQPQHF
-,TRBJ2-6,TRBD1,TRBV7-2,TGTGCCAGCAGCTCAAAACAGGGGAACGGGGCCAACGTCCTGACTTTC,CASSSKQGNGANVLTF
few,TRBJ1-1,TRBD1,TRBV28,TGTGCCAGCCGCTTCTCGGGACAGGGGAGGAACACTGAAGCTTTCTTT,CASRFSGQGRNTEAFF
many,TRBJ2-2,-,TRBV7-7,TGTGCTAGCAGCTTAGGTCCCGGGGACAACACCGGGGAGCTGTTTTTT,CASSLGPGDNTGELFF
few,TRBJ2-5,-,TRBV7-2,TGTGCCAGCAGCCCGAGACAGGGAGGAGGGCAAGAGACCCAGTACTTC,CASSPRQGGGQETQYF
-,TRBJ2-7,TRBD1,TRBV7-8,TGTGCCAGCAGCATCCGGGACAGGGGCCTGGAGCAGTACTTC,CASSIRDRGLEQYF
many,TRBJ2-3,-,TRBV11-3,TGTGCCAGCAGCTTAGTGCGTCCAGGTGGCACAGATACGCAGTATTTT,CASSLVRPGGTDTQYF
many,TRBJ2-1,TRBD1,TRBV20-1,TGCAGTGCTTTACCAGGGGGCGCGTACAATGAGCAGTTCTTC,CSALPGGAYNEQFF
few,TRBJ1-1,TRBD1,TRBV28,TGTGCCAGCAGTTTAGGTCTCGGGACAGTGAACACTGAAGCTTTCTTT,CASSLGLGTVNTEAFF
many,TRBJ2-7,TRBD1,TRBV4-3,TGCGCCAGCAGCCAGGGGGTACAGGGGTACGAGCAGTACTTC,CASSQGVQGYEQYF
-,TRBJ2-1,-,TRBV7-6,TGTGCCAGCAGCTTAGAGCCTGGCACTGAGCAGTTCTTC,CASSLEPGTEQFF
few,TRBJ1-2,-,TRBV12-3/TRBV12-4,TGTGCCAGCAGTGAGGCAGGGTATGGCTACACCTTC,CASSEAGYGYTF
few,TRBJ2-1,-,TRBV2,TGTGCCAGCAGTGGATTCGGCAGCAATGAGCAGTTCTTC,CASSGFGSNEQFF
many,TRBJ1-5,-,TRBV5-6,TGTGCCAGCAGCGAGGGCAGAAGCAATCAGCCCCAGCATTTT,CASSEGRSNQPQHF
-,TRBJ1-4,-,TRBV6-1,TGTGCCAGCAGTGACAGGCGTAATGAAAAACTGTTTTTT,CASSDRRNEKLFF
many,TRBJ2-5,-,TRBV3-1,TGTGCCAGCAGCCAAGTTGGAACCCCGGGGGAGACCCAGTACTTC,CASSQVGTPGETQYF
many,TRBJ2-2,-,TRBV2,TGTGCCAGCAGTGAAGTCCCCGGGGAATTCGGGGAGCTGTTTTTT,CASSEVPGEFGELFF
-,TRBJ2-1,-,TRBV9,TGTGCCGGCAGTGTCGGGTACAATGAGCAGTTCTTC,CAGSVGYNEQFF
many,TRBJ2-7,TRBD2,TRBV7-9,TGTGCCAGCAGCTCGACTAGCGGCCTTAACTACGAGCAGTACTTC,CASSSTSGLNYEQYF
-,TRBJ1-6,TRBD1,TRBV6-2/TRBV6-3,TGTGCCAGCAACTCCGACAGGGGTGGGAATTCACCCCTCCACTTT,CASNSDRGGNSPLHF
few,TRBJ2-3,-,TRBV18,TGTGCCAGCTCGGTGAATGGTCCTCCAGATACGCAGTATTTT,CASSVNGPPDTQYF
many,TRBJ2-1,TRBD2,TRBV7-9,TGTGCCAGCAGCTTAGTGGCTAGCGGTTACAATGAGCAGTTCTTC,CASSLVASGYNEQFF
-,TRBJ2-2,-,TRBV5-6,TGTGCCAGCAGCTTAAACTTCTATGACTTCGGGGAGCGGTTTTTT,CASSLNFYDFGERFF
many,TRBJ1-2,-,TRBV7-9,TGTGCCAGCAGCTTAGATATTTTCGGAGGGTTCTATGGCTACACCTTC,CASSLDIFGGFYGYTF
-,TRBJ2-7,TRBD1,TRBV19,TGTGCCAGTAGTATAGCCCCACGGGACAGGGTGTGCGAGCAGTACTTC,CASSIAPRDRVCEQYF
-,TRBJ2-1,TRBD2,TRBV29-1,TGCAGCGTTGAGCTCCTAGCGGGAGGGGGTGAGCAGTTCTTC,CSVELLAGGGEQFF
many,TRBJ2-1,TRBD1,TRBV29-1,TGCAGCTTAACAGGGGCTAGAAATGAGCAGTTCTTC,CSLTGARNEQFF
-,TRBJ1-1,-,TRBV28,TGTGCCAGCAGTCAACCCCCGGGCATCACTGAAGCTTTCTTT,CASSQPPGITEAFF
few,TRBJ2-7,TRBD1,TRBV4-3,TGCGCCAGCAGCCAAGACGGGCAGGGGGCTCGGGAGCAGTACTTC,CASSQDGQGAREQYF
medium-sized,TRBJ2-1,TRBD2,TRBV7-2,TGTGCCTGCGGCGGGGGGACTAGTTCGGGAAATGAGCAGTTCTTC,CACGGGTSSGNEQFF
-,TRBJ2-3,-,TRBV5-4,TGTGCCAGCAGCACTGACGACAGGACCCGCGGAGATACGCAGTATTTT,CASSTDDRTRGDTQYF
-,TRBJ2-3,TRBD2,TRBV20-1,TGCAGTGCTAGGCTAGCGGGTCCTCCTACGCAGTATTTT,CSARLAGPPTQYF
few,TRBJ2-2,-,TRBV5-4,TGTGCCAGCAGTGATCCTAGCTCCGGTGTCACCGGGGAGCTGTTTTTT,CASSDPSSGVTGELFF
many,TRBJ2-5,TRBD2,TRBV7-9,TGTGCCAGCAGCTCGGGGAGGGAGTGGGAGACCCAGTACTTC,CASSSGREWETQYF
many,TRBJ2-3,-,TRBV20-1,TGCAGTGCTAGAGCTAGCACAGATACGCAGTATTTT,CSARASTDTQYF
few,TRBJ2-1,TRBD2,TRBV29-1,TGCAGCGGAAGGCGAGCGGGGCTATCCTACAATGAGCAGTTCTTC,CSGRRAGLSYNEQFF
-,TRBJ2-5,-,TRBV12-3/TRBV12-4,TGTGCCAGCAGTTCGCCGGGCCTGCGGCAAGAGACCCAGTACTTC,CASSSPGLRQETQYF
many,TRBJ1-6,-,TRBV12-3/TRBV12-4,TGTGCCAGCAGTTTAATCTTGTCACCCCTCCACTTT,CASSLILSPLHF
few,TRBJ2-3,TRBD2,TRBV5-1,TGCGCCAGCAGTGATAGCGGGAGTTTCAACACGCAGTATTTT,CASSDSGSFNTQYF
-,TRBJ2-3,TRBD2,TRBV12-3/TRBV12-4,TGTGCCAGCAGCCTACTTACGGGGTGGTGGACTAGCGGGAGGTGGTCAGATACGCAGTATTTT,CASSLLTGWWTSGRWSDTQYF
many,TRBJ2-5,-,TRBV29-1,TGCAGCGTTCTCCCAGCGCAGGTTCAGTACCAAGAGACCCAGTACTTC,CSVLPAQVQYQETQYF
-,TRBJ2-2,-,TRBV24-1,TGTGCCACCAGTGAGACCACCGGGGAGCTGTTTTTT,CATSETTGELFF
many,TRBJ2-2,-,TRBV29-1,TGCAGCGTGTGGGTAACCGGGGAGCTGTTTTTT,CSVWVTGELFF
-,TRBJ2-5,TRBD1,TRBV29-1,TGCAGCGGCGGGGCCAGGGGGCGTCAAGAGACCCAGTACTTC,CSGGARGRQETQYF
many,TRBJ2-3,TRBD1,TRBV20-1,TGCAGTGAAAGGGACAGTCGCACAGATACGCAGTATTTT,CSERDSRTDTQYF
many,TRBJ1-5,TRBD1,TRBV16,TGTGCCAGCAGCGTTGGGACAGATCAGCCCCAGCATTTT,CASSVGTDQPQHF
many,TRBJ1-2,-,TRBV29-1,TGCAGCGTTGACGTGGGACCGAACTATGGCTACACCTTC,CSVDVGPNYGYTF
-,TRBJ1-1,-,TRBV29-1,TGCAGCGTTGTTGGCAGGAACACTGAAGCTTTCTTT,CSVVGRNTEAFF
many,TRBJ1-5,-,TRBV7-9,TGTGCCAGCAGCCGACACGGAAGGCCCCAGCATTTT,CASSRHGRPQHF
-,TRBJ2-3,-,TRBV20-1,TGCAGTGCTACTGACCCCGGGTCAAGCAAACCAGATACGCAGTATTTT,CSATDPGSSKPDTQYF
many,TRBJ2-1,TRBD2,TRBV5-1,TGCGCCAGCAGCTTGGAGGCTAGCGGGAGGAACAATGAGCAGTTCTTC,CASSLEASGRNNEQFF